Listed here is a single T cell receptor (beta chain). With autoimmune disease history or systemic immunosuppression, patients were excluded. Cycle 7 day 1, cycle 4 day 1, and baseline were the timepoints at which blood was sampled. This record belongs to a study of OX40 agonist ivuxolimab in advanced cancers. The ends were cut back, 4 bases at V and 0 bases at J, with 10 bases in the middle. From germline, CDR1 is LNHDA and CDR2 SQIVND (reference sequence). This CDR3 spans 16 amino acids. The assay was immunoSEQ multiplex PCR, and TCRdb's table has in-frame clones only and misses some. The data contain 65,000 to 90,000 clones, 85% to 90% of them singletons.

Sequencing was performed on CD4+ or CD8+ T cells sorted from blood, taken in a trial of the OX40 agonist ivuxolimab. The V call is TRBV19, the J call TRBJ1-6; TRBD1 is a possible D gene (5 bases). This receptor was taken from an adult with an advanced solid tumor such as melanoma, head and neck, liver or kidney cancer. CDR3 residues: CASSTQASSYNSPLHF. The CDR3 region has the DNA TGTGCCAGTAGTACACAGGCGAGCTCCTATAATTCACCCCTCCACTTT.